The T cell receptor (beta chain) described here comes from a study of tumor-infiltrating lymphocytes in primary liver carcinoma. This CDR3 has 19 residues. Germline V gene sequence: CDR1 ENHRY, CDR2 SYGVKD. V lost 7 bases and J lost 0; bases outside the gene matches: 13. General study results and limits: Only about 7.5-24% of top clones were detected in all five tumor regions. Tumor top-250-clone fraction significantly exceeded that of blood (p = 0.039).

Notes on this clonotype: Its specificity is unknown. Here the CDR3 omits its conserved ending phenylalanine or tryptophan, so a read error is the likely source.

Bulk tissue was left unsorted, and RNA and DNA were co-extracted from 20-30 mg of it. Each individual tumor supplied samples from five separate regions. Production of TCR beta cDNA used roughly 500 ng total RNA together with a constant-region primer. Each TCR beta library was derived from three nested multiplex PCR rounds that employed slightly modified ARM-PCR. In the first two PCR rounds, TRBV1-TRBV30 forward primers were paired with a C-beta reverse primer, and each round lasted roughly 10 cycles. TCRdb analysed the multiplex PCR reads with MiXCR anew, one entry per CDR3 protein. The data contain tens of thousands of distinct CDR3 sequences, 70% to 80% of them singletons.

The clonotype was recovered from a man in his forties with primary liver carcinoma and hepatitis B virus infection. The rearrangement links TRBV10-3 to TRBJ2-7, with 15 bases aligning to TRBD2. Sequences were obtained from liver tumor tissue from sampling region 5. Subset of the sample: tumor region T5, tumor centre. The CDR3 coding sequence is TGTGCCATCACCAAACAATCGGGACTAGCGGGAGGCTTCTCCTACGAGCAGTACTTA. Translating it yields CAITKQSGLAGGFSYEQYL.